The rows below give T cell receptor beta chains drawn from one sample of a study of cytomegalovirus exposure and HLA in healthy donors. This table comes from immunoSEQ multiplex PCR, and its TCRdb copy is limited to in-frame clones, with some not included. This sample has some 160,000 clones, with around 80% found just once. What was sequenced was PBMCs. The receptors here all came from a woman in her thirties or forties in good health and CMV-seronegative. The CDR3 runs from the conserved cysteine through the conserved F or W. Fields, in order: clone size, J gene, D gene, V gene, CDR3 protein, CDR3 DNA. The D gene is left open where the match is weak. Only part of the rows carry a size: once, few, many, or a class if the clone is expanded.

>-|TRBJ1-5|-|TRBV16
CASSQFPGSGQPQHF
TGTGCCAGCAGCCAATTCCCAGGCTCGGGACAGCCCCAGCATTTT
>-|TRBJ2-1|TRBD1|TRBV25-1
CASSEYGDRRVQFF
TGTGCCAGCAGTGAATACGGGGACAGAAGAGTGCAGTTCTTC
>-|TRBJ1-1|TRBD1|TRBV30
CAGGQGRNTEAFF
TGTGCCGGAGGACAGGGTAGGAACACTGAAGCTTTCTTT
>-|TRBJ2-1|-|TRBV9
CASSGTSTNEQFF
TGTGCCAGCAGCGGCACTAGTACCAATGAGCAGTTCTTC
>-|TRBJ2-7|TRBD1|TRBV9
CASSAGQGRNYEQYF
TGTGCCAGCAGCGCTGGACAGGGTAGGAACTACGAGCAGTACTTC
>-|TRBJ2-2|TRBD1|TRBV10-2
CASRDRGYGELFF
TGCGCCAGTCGGGACAGGGGGTACGGGGAGCTGTTTTTT
>-|TRBJ2-7|TRBD2|TRBV28
CASSLSDTSGYEQYF
TGTGCCAGCAGTTTGTCCGACACTAGCGGCTACGAGCAGTACTTC
>once|TRBJ2-7|TRBD2|TRBV5-1
CASSLALAGEYEQYF
TGCGCCAGCAGCTTGGCACTAGCGGGAGAATACGAGCAGTACTTC
>once|TRBJ1-1|-|TRBV6-5
CASSYYRWGHTEAFF
TGTGCCAGCAGTTACTATAGATGGGGGCACACTGAAGCTTTCTTT
>-|TRBJ1-2|-|TRBV29-1
CSVASQGYNGYTF
TGCAGCGTGGCGAGCCAGGGATATAATGGCTACACCTTC
>-|TRBJ1-2|TRBD1|TRBV18
CASSPGQVSGANYGYTF
TGTGCCAGCTCACCAGGACAGGTCAGCGGAGCTAACTATGGCTACACCTTC
>-|TRBJ2-6|-|TRBV28
CASSLFATGAGANVLTF
TGTGCCAGCAGTTTATTCGCGACAGGAGCCGGGGCCAACGTCCTGACTTTC
>-|TRBJ1-6|TRBD1|TRBV28
CATLQGANNSPLHF
TGTGCCACTTTACAGGGGGCAAATAATTCACCCCTCCACTTT
>-|TRBJ2-1|TRBD2|TRBV14
CASSQVQSGRGEQFF
TGTGCCAGCAGCCAAGTTCAGAGCGGGAGGGGTGAGCAGTTCTTC
>once|TRBJ1-2|-|TRBV4-1
CASSQEQNGYTF
TGCGCCAGCAGCCAAGAACAGAATGGCTACACCTTC
>-|TRBJ1-2|TRBD1|TRBV2
CASHGDRVYGYTF
TGTGCCAGCCACGGGGACAGGGTCTATGGCTACACCTTC
>-|TRBJ2-7|TRBD1|TRBV18
CASSPNQGAQYF
TGTGCCAGCTCACCGAACCAGGGGGCCCAGTACTTC
>once|TRBJ2-5|-|TRBV25-1
CASTPPGRETQYF
TGTGCCAGCACCCCCCCAGGGCGGGAGACCCAGTACTTC
>-|TRBJ2-3|TRBD1|TRBV10-3
CAIRSGGGDTQYF
TGTGCCATCAGGTCAGGGGGTGGGGATACGCAGTATTTT
>-|TRBJ2-6|-|TRBV5-1
CASRPQGSGANVLTF
TGCGCCAGCAGGCCTCAGGGGTCTGGGGCCAACGTCCTGACTTTC
>few|TRBJ2-7|TRBD2|TRBV4-1
CASSQPGTSGGYEQYF
TGCGCCAGCAGCCAACCCGGGACTAGCGGAGGATACGAGCAGTACTTC
>-|TRBJ1-2|TRBD1|TRBV19
CASRGQNYGYTF
TGTGCCAGCCGGGGACAGAACTATGGCTACACCTTC
>-|TRBJ2-1|-|TRBV6-1
CASSETGYNEQFF
TGTGCCAGCAGTGAAACAGGGTACAATGAGCAGTTCTTC
>-|TRBJ2-7|-|TRBV4-3
CASSQPTSYEQYF
TGCGCCAGCAGCCAACCTACCTCCTACGAGCAGTACTTC
>-|TRBJ1-2|-|TRBV28
CASSSFGYYGYTF
TGTGCCAGCAGTTCCTTCGGGTACTATGGCTACACCTTC
>-|TRBJ2-5|TRBD2|TRBV29-1
CSVPGLAGGGETQYF
TGCAGCGTACCGGGACTAGCGGGAGGAGGGGAGACCCAGTACTTC
>-|TRBJ2-1|TRBD2|TRBV4-2
CASSQDALAGSYNEQFF
TGTGCCAGCAGCCAAGATGCACTAGCGGGGTCCTACAATGAGCAGTTCTTC
>-|TRBJ2-1|-|TRBV5-4
CASSLAVGGHHEQFF
TGTGCCAGCAGCTTGGCGGTGGGGGGGCACCATGAGCAGTTCTTC
>once|TRBJ2-1|TRBD2|TRBV19
CATRLAAYNEQFF
TGTGCCACCAGACTAGCGGCCTACAATGAGCAGTTCTTC
>-|TRBJ2-7|-|TRBV21-1
CASSKLTSAHLYEQYF
TGTGCCAGCAGCAAATTGACTAGCGCCCATCTATACGAGCAGTACTTC
>-|TRBJ1-4|-|TRBV5-1
CASSLDGGLAELFF
TGCGCCAGCAGCCTAGACGGAGGTTTGGCGGAACTGTTTTTT
>-|TRBJ1-2|-|TRBV2
CASSEWTTGGGYTF
TGTGCCAGCAGTGAATGGACGACCGGGGGAGGCTACACCTTC
>-|TRBJ1-6|TRBD1|TRBV2
CASSDADRGAAPLHF
TGTGCCAGCAGTGACGCAGACAGGGGCGCGGCACCCCTCCACTTT
>few|TRBJ1-3|-|TRBV4-1
CASSQGRGQSSGNTIYF
TGCGCCAGCAGCCAAGGGAGAGGACAGAGCTCTGGAAACACCATATATTTT
>-|TRBJ1-4|-|TRBV19
CASSIERVEGEKLFF
TGTGCCAGTAGTATAGAGAGGGTGGAAGGAGAAAAACTGTTTTTT
>-|TRBJ2-4|TRBD1|TRBV19
CASSADRGRAKNIQYF
TGTGCCAGTAGTGCAGACAGGGGACGCGCCAAAAACATTCAGTACTTC
>-|TRBJ1-2|TRBD1|TRBV4-1
CASSQGGTGVDYGYTF
TGCGCCAGCAGCCAAGGGGGGACAGGGGTTGACTATGGCTACACCTTC
>-|TRBJ2-2|-|TRBV5-4
CASSLPQRSNGELFF
TGTGCCAGCAGCTTGCCCCAGCGGTCGAACGGGGAGCTGTTTTTT
>-|TRBJ2-3|TRBD1|TRBV2
CASSADRGSADTQYF
TGTGCCAGCAGCGCCGACAGGGGAAGTGCAGATACGCAGTATTTT
>-|TRBJ1-1|-|TRBV29-1
CSVLGQVAEAFF
TGCAGCGTTCTGGGCCAGGTGGCTGAAGCTTTCTTT
>once|TRBJ1-1|-|TRBV28
CASNQGVGTEAFF
TGTGCCAGCAATCAAGGGGTAGGCACTGAAGCTTTCTTT
>-|TRBJ2-5|-|TRBV7-9
CASSLLGLQETQYF
TGTGCCAGCAGCTTATTGGGCCTCCAAGAGACCCAGTACTTC
>-|TRBJ1-1|-|TRBV25-1
CASSEGGGKGNTEAFF
TGTGCCAGCAGTGAAGGGGGGGGAAAGGGGAACACTGAAGCTTTCTTT
>-|TRBJ1-1|TRBD1|TRBV6-5
CASSYSQGALAKAFF
TGTGCCAGCAGTTACTCCCAGGGGGCGCTGGCGAAAGCTTTCTTT
>-|TRBJ2-5|TRBD2|TRBV6-4
CASSDIPGGLETQYF
TGTGCCAGCAGTGACATACCGGGAGGACTAGAGACCCAGTACTTC
>-|TRBJ1-4|TRBD1|TRBV6-5
CASSYSGQDGEKLFF
TGTGCCAGCAGTTACTCAGGACAGGACGGTGAAAAACTGTTTTTT
>-|TRBJ2-3|TRBD2|TRBV6-4
CASSETRLAPDTQYF
TGTGCCAGCAGTGAGACGAGACTAGCCCCCGATACGCAGTATTTT
>once|TRBJ1-2|-|TRBV7-9
CASSFSPQVYGYTF
TGTGCCAGCAGCTTCTCCCCCCAGGTCTATGGCTACACCTTC
>-|TRBJ1-5|TRBD1|TRBV19
CASSIVLDRDSQPQHF
TGTGCCAGTAGTATAGTTCTAGACAGGGATAGTCAGCCCCAGCATTTT
>-|TRBJ2-7|TRBD1|TRBV10-1
CASKYRDRSYEQYF
TGCGCCAGTAAATACCGGGACAGATCCTACGAGCAGTACTTC
>few|TRBJ2-2|-|TRBV6-5
CASTPSANTGELFF
TGTGCCAGCACCCCCAGCGCGAACACCGGGGAGCTGTTTTTT
>few|TRBJ2-2|TRBD2|TRBV2
CASRRLAGVTGELFF
TGTGCCAGCAGGCGGCTAGCGGGGGTCACCGGGGAGCTGTTTTTT
>-|TRBJ2-5|-|TRBV5-1
CASSLAPGMVRETQYF
TGCGCCAGCAGCCTCGCGCCGGGGATGGTTAGAGAGACCCAGTACTTC
>-|TRBJ1-6|-|TRBV19
CASSEYNSPLHF
TGTGCCAGTTCGGAGTATAATTCACCCCTCCACTTT
>once|TRBJ2-3|TRBD2|TRBV7-2
CASSGTSDTQYF
TGTGCCAGCAGCGGGACTAGCGATACGCAGTATTTT
>-|TRBJ2-7|TRBD1|TRBV13
CASSFGQGTYEQYF
TGTGCCAGCAGCTTCGGACAGGGGACCTACGAGCAGTACTTC
>-|TRBJ1-2|TRBD1|TRBV2
CASDRGQDGYTF
TGTGCCAGCGACAGGGGTCAGGATGGCTACACCTTC